One sample yielded the 4 T cell receptor beta chains listed below, sequenced in a study of shared clonotypes between healthy human individuals (dated by TCRdb to 2018 to 2020). The library was built by means of the immunoSEQ multiplex PCR assay. What TCRdb holds here is the immuneACCESS table cut down to in-frame rearrangements. Part of the clones is not present; checked against another copy, under half of the missing clones reflect an unresolved V gene, and the others are unexplained. Within this sample are about 610,000 clones, with more than 95% of them counted one time only. Jointly, the top ten make up 0.057% of the sample. The sequencing input was naive CD4+ T cells sorted from blood. What this sample's cell subset or site label stands for: CD45RA+ positively selected. The receptors stem from a young woman in good health.

This CDR3 reads CASKRDGRLSDTQYF. CDR3 sequence (DNA): TGTGCCAGCAAGAGGGACGGTAGATTGTCGGATACGCAGTATTTT. The gene calls are TRBV6-6 and TRBJ2-3, with D perhaps being TRBD1 or TRBD2 (5 bases each). Trimming pared 7 bases from V and 6 bases from J, leaving 20 bases between. The CDR3 spans 15 residues. Germline CDR1 is MNHNY and CDR2 is SVGAGI (reference sequence).

This rearrangement joins TRBV19 to TRBJ2-6; 9 bases align to TRBD1. The CDR3 is made up of 17 amino acids. Looked up from germline, CDR1 is LNHDA and CDR2 is SQIVND (reference sequence). V lost 7 bases to trimming and J lost 4 bases; unmatched junction nucleotides: 11. The CDR3 nucleotides read TGTGCCAGTACACAGGGGGCGCGTCAGCCCGGGGCCAACGTCCTGACTTTC. Encoded protein: CASTQGARQPGANVLTF.

The V call is TRBV11-2, the J call TRBJ2-7, with D possibly matching TRBD2 (5 bases). The V gene's germline CDR1 is SGHAT and CDR2 FQNNGV. Trimming took off 8 bases at V and 4 bases at J, with 9 bases between the two ends. The CDR3 covers 11 residues. The CDR3 region is CASVAMYEQYF. Written as DNA, the CDR3 is TGTGCCAGCGTAGCGATGTACGAGCAGTACTTC.

The rearrangement links TRBV5-6 to TRBJ1-1; unclear D gene. The V gene lost 0 bases and the J gene lost 8 bases, with 14 bases spanning the gap. The CDR3 runs 14 residues. CDR1 and CDR2 (germline): SGHDT, YYEEEE. The CDR3 region has the DNA TGTGCCAGCAGCTTGGAATTTCGTGATGGGGAAGCTTTCTTT. This gives the protein CASSLEFRDGEAFF.